Each of the 22 T cell receptor beta chains below was sequenced from the same sample in a study of shared clonotypes between healthy human individuals. Data came from immunoSEQ multiplex PCR; TCRdb stores just in-frame clones and leaves some out. Here the sample spans around 2,000,000 clones, over 85% being singletons. Sequenced sample: naive CD4+ T cells sorted from blood. Subset described: CD45RA+ positively selected. The receptors were gathered from a man aged 18 to 29 in good health.

J is TRBJ2-5 and V is TRBV5-6; D call uncertain. Germline V gene sequence: CDR1 SGHDT, CDR2 YYEEEE. V shed 1 base and J shed 1 base, with 17 bases lying between them. This CDR3 spans 17 amino acids. The CDR3 bases are TGTGCCAGCAGCTTGCGCGTCGTGCCCTCCACCCAAGAGACCCAGTACTTC. Its protein is CASSLRVVPSTQETQYF.

V is TRBV5-1 and J is TRBJ2-1; no definite D call. The V gene's germline CDR1 is SGHRS and CDR2 YFSETQ. V gave up 0 bases and J gave up 0 bases, with 10 bases separating them. This CDR3 is built from 16 residues. The CDR3 loop reads CASSLGALSSYNEQFF. The CDR3 DNA sequence: TGCGCCAGCAGCTTGGGAGCGTTGAGCTCCTACAATGAGCAGTTCTTC.

This clone was counted a single time. The J gene is TRBJ2-3, the V gene TRBV18; 9 positions match TRBD2. Looked up from germline, CDR1 is KGHSH and CDR2 is LQKENI. The CDR3 extends over 16 amino acids. Unmatched junction bases numbered 11, after V lost 5 bases and J lost 5 bases. In DNA form, the CDR3 reads TGTGCCAGCTCAGGCGCCGGGACTAGCATAATAGATACGCAGTATTTT. This translates into CASSGAGTSIIDTQYF.

CDR3 sequence reads: CASSGRGGEKLFF. CDR3 coding DNA: TGTGCCAGCAGCGGCAGGGGGGGTGAAAAACTGTTTTTT. The rearrangement uses TRBV7-2 and TRBJ1-4; 7 bases line up with TRBD1. With V trimmed by 5 bases and J by 7 bases, 4 bases remained unmatched. The CDR3 covers 13 residues. The V gene's germline CDR1 is SGHTA and CDR2 FQGNSA.

This clone came up once. The chain couples TRBV2 to TRBJ1-2; 10 bases map to TRBD1. Per the germline V gene, CDR1 is SNHLY and CDR2 is FYNNEI. Losses at the gene ends were 2 bases for V and 4 bases for J; bases not matched to a gene: 4. The CDR3 spans 15 residues. The CDR3: CASSERGQGPYGYTF. DNA for the CDR3: TGTGCCAGCAGTGAAAGGGGACAGGGGCCCTATGGCTACACCTTC.

The chain carries TRBV5-1 and TRBJ2-5, with no clear D. Germline V gene lookup returns CDR1 SGHRS and CDR2 YFSETQ. V lost 5 bases, J lost 5 bases, and 13 bases lay in between. This CDR3 has 13 amino acids. The CDR3 DNA reads TGCGCCAGCAGTCTCAATTTGGGGGAGACCCAGTACTTC. The encoded protein is CASSLNLGETQYF. The full variable domain, its missing parts supplied by reference TRBV5-1 and TRBJ2-5, is KAGVTQTPRYLIKTRGQQVTLSCSPISGHRSVSWYQQTPGQGLQFLFEYFSETQRNKGNFPGRFSGRQFSNSRSEMNVSTLELGDSALYLCASSLNLGETQYFGPGTRLLVL.

This chain joins TRBV6-5 and TRBJ1-5; 7 bases align to TRBD1. The CDR3 is made up of 15 amino acids. J gave up 4 bases and V 0 bases, and 3 bases lay outside the gene matches. The germline gives CDR1 MNHEY, CDR2 SVGAGI. The CDR3 nucleotides read TGTGCCAGCAGTTACTCCGGGACAGAAAATCAGCCCCAGCATTTT. It specifies CASSYSGTENQPQHF.

The rearrangement links TRBV6-1 to TRBJ1-4, with 7 bases fitting TRBD1. The trim removed 1 base at V and 7 bases at J, leaving 6 bases unmatched. This CDR3 is 15 amino acids long. Germline-derived CDR1 and CDR2 are MNHNS and SASEGT. CDR3 in amino acids: CASSEEGGAREKLFF. In DNA, the CDR3 is TGTGCCAGCAGTGAAGAAGGGGGCGCCCGTGAAAAACTGTTTTTT.

V gene TRBV27 combines with J gene TRBJ1-6; no clear D. CDR3 length: 15 amino acids. Germline V gene lookup returns CDR1 MNHEY and CDR2 SMNVEV (reference sequence). V was cut by 4 bases and J by 7 bases, with 14 bases left in between. Here the CDR3 reads CASSSWTARNSPLHF. CDR3 bases: TGTGCCAGCAGTTCGTGGACCGCGCGCAATTCACCCCTCCACTTT.

The rearrangement links TRBV29-1 to TRBJ2-3, with D uncertain. V lost 6 bases, J lost 1 base, and 14 bases lay in between. Germline V gene sequence: CDR1 SQVTM, CDR2 ANQGSEA. The CDR3 covers 14 residues. CDR3 coding DNA: TGCAGCGTGGTGATCCTCCGGGGCACAGATACGCAGTATTTT. As protein: CSVVILRGTDTQYF.

In DNA form, the CDR3 reads TGTGCCAGCAGTGGGGACAGGGGGGAGACCCAGTACTTC. It specifies CASSGDRGETQYF. The V gene is TRBV6-5, the J gene TRBJ2-5; 11 bases line up with TRBD1. The J segment lost 5 bases and the V segment lost 5 bases, leaving 1 base of the junction unmatched. Germline V gene sequence: CDR1 MNHEY, CDR2 SVGAGI. CDR3 length equals 13 residues.

As to this clone: The same CDR3 can be traced to other DNA sequences in this sample. CDR3 DNA: TGCAGCGTTGGGGCAGATCGCAATCAGCCCCAGCATTTT. Its translation: CSVGADRNQPQHF. The rearrangement joins TRBV29-1 to TRBJ1-5; no clear D. Trimming shortened V by 4 bases and J by 2 bases, and 9 bases separated the two germline ends. Germline assignment: CDR1 SQVTM and CDR2 ANQGSEA. CDR3 size: 13 residues.

The gene calls are TRBV10-3 and TRBJ2-1, with TRBD2 matching 8 bases. V shed 5 bases, J shed 5 bases, and the junction held 8 bases outside the gene matches. This CDR3 comprises 15 residues. From germline, CDR1 is ENHRY and CDR2 SYGVKD. The CDR3 protein is CAISPREGPHNEQFF. CDR3 in DNA: TGTGCCATCAGTCCTCGGGAGGGCCCTCACAATGAGCAGTTCTTC.

CDR3 in amino acids: CAISEPLGAHNEQFF. CDR3 in DNA: TGTGCCATCAGTGAACCCCTAGGGGCCCACAATGAGCAGTTCTTC. The chain combines TRBV10-3 with TRBJ2-1; D is perhaps TRBD1 (5 bases). The V end was cut by 3 bases, the J end by 5 bases, with 14 bases between. Per the germline V gene, CDR1 is ENHRY and CDR2 is SYGVKD. The CDR3 contains 15 residues.

The chain uses TRBV30 and TRBJ2-7; D not certain. Per germline, CDR1 GTSNPN and CDR2 SVGIG (reference sequence). Trimming left V 2 bases short and J 5 bases short, with 13 bases between. The CDR3 covers 13 residues. The CDR3 here is CAWSRVRNHEQYF. As DNA, the CDR3 is TGTGCCTGGAGTAGAGTAAGAAATCACGAGCAGTACTTC.

The CDR3 DNA reads TGTGCCAGCTCACCGGCGGGACTAGCGCATACCTACGAGCAGTACTTC. It yields the protein CASSPAGLAHTYEQYF. V usage is TRBV18 and J usage is TRBJ2-7; 10 bases match TRBD2. The CDR3 covers 16 residues. Germline V gene sequence: CDR1 KGHSH, CDR2 LQKENI. Germline trimming cut 3 bases from V and 2 bases from J; bases unmatched to any gene: 7. The full variable domain, rest sourced from reference TRBV18 and TRBJ2-7, is NAGVMQNPRHLVRRRGQEARLRCSPMKGHSHVYWYRQLPEEGLKFMVYLQKENIIDESGMPKERFSAEFPKEGPSILRIQQVVRGDSAAYFCASSPAGLAHTYEQYFGPGTRLTVT.

CDR3 loop: CAWSRERTRFSSYEQYF. CDR3 DNA: TGTGCCTGGAGTAGGGAGCGGACCCGTTTTAGCTCCTACGAGCAGTACTTC. This chain uses TRBV30 with TRBJ2-7, with a tentative D call TRBD2 (5 bases). With 2 bases removed from V and 0 bases from J, the gap between germline ends came to 20 bases. CDR1 and CDR2 from the germline V gene are GTSNPN and SVGIG (reference sequence). CDR3 length equals 17 residues.

The rearrangement uses TRBV15 and TRBJ1-2; D is unclear. Germline CDR1 LNHNV, CDR2 YYDKDF (reference sequence). Trimming took 1 base from V and 7 from J, leaving 7 bases between them. CDR3 length equals 12 residues. The CDR3 nucleotides are TGTGCCACCAGCAGAGGCATGAGTGGCTACACCTTC. This codes for CATSRGMSGYTF.

The chain carries TRBV23-1 and TRBJ1-2; 9 bases match TRBD1. TRBV23-1 belongs to the ORF category, with a function that is uncertain. The ends lost 2 bases at V and 4 bases at J; junction bases unmatched: 8. CDR3 length: 16 amino acids. CDR3 nucleotide sequence: TGCGCCAGCAGTCAAATACAGGGGGCGCGAGGCTATGGCTACACCTTC. This translates into CASSQIQGARGYGYTF.

The genes are TRBV7-6 and TRBJ2-2; no definite D call. CDR3 length: 15 residues. The germline V and J ends were trimmed by 5 bases and 6 bases, with 16 bases remaining between them. CDR1 is SGHVS, CDR2 FNYEAQ, per germline. The CDR3 here is CASSRMAEGSGELFF. The DNA of the CDR3 is TGTGCCAGCAGCCGCATGGCGGAAGGGTCCGGGGAGCTGTTTTTT.

The rearrangement uses TRBV7-9 and TRBJ2-2; 7 bases fit TRBD2. This CDR3 region has 16 residues. Germline V gene sequence: CDR1 SEHNR, CDR2 FQNEAQ (reference sequence). The V gene end was trimmed by 6 bases and the J gene end by 6 bases; junction bases not matched to a gene: 13. The CDR3 protein is CASSLRTSWGPGELFF. The CDR3 DNA follows: TGTGCCAGCAGTCTCCGGACTAGTTGGGGTCCCGGGGAGCTGTTTTTT.

This sequence joins TRBV6-5 and TRBJ2-2; no clear D gene. Germline CDR1 is MNHEY and CDR2 is SVGAGI. V was pared by 1 base and J by 3 bases, with 12 bases between. CDR3 length equals 16 residues. The CDR3 nucleotides are TGTGCCAGCAGTTACTTGGGTCGTGGGGACACCGGGGAGCTGTTTTTT. Its protein product is CASSYLGRGDTGELFF.